This is a list of T cell receptor beta chains from one sample in a study of T cell responses to AZD1222 COVID-19 vaccine. The method was immunoSEQ multiplex PCR; TCRdb's version includes in-frame clones alone and lacks a portion of them. Its table records 150,000 or so clones. Source material: peripheral blood. All receptors derive from an adult in good health. Each CDR3 is given with its conserved first and last residue.

TRBJ2-7 14 TRBV4-2 CASSRSGGANEQYF
TRBJ1-1 12 TRBV5-1 CASSADGGEAFF
TRBJ2-3 15 TRBV18 CASSPGGGSGDTQYF
TRBJ1-5 15 TRBV19 CASVPGLPGRQPQHF
TRBJ1-2 13 TRBV6-2/TRBV6-3 CASSQGAPDGYTF
TRBJ1-1 14 TRBV7-2 CASSTRLMNTEAFF
TRBJ1-5 17 TRBV4-1 CASSQVSPLGSNQPQHF
TRBJ2-1 15 TRBV5-4 CASSPTSITYNEQFF
TRBJ2-2 16 TRBV6-2/TRBV6-3 CASSWTSGGGTGELFF
TRBJ1-1 13 TRBV4-1 CASKFAVNTEAFF
TRBJ2-3 17 TRBV15 CATSRDFRELLTDTQYF
TRBJ1-2 11 TRBV30 CAWTQGYGYTF
TRBJ2-7 12 TRBV9 CASSGRLGEQYF
TRBJ2-7 11 TRBV5-4 CASSSNYEQYF
TRBJ1-1 15 TRBV6-5 CASSSGQGKNTEAFF
TRBJ1-2 12 TRBV28 CASSLANYGYTF
TRBJ1-1 17 TRBV5-6 CASSLPPGQGRRSEAFF
TRBJ1-2 13 TRBV6-1 CASSERGIYGYTF
TRBJ1-1 13 TRBV2 CASSGVGNTEAFF
TRBJ1-1 16 TRBV2 CASSGGTGGAGTEAFF
TRBJ2-3 15 TRBV5-1 CASSLEGASTDTQYF
TRBJ2-2 14 TRBV11-2 CASSPDRNTGELFF
TRBJ1-1 12 TRBV12-3/TRBV12-4 CASTLKNTEAFF
TRBJ1-6 15 TRBV4-3 CASSQGQTNNSPLHF
TRBJ1-6 15 TRBV6-5 CASSNTGFGNSPLHF
TRBJ2-3 20 TRBV18 CASSPLGATGGAWGTDTQYF
TRBJ1-2 16 TRBV5-6 CASSLVRGLLAYGYTF
TRBJ2-3 14 TRBV4-1 CASSQGRATDTQYF
TRBJ1-1 12 TRBV10-3 CAISAVLFEAFF
TRBJ1-1 14 TRBV30 CAWGSGGLNTEAFF
TRBJ2-7 13 TRBV28 CADREVNPYEQYF
TRBJ1-5 14 TRBV10-3 CAISAGQDNQPQHF
TRBJ1-5 15 TRBV19 CASSMKWHSNQPQHF
TRBJ1-2 16 TRBV19 CASSRLGQGAENGYTF
TRBJ1-4 14 TRBV5-6 CASSEGLSREKLFF
TRBJ2-1 13 TRBV9 CASSAGGYGEQFF
TRBJ2-2 16 TRBV28 CASSLLGAKNTGELFF
TRBJ2-2 14 TRBV4-1 CASSRGQFTGELFF
TRBJ2-6 15 TRBV30 CAWSVQGVGANVLTF
TRBJ2-3 17 TRBV2 CASSEALLLRPTDTQYF
TRBJ2-3 15 TRBV15 CATSRDRVGTDTQYF
TRBJ1-4 15 TRBV5-6 CASSPIGRGNEKLFF
TRBJ1-2 15 TRBV21-1 CASSTGETSNYGYTF
TRBJ2-3 15 TRBV5-5 CASRLTGSSTDTQYF
TRBJ2-3 18 TRBV13 CASSLGLVVERAKDTQYF
TRBJ2-5 14 TRBV2 CASSARTVQETQYF
TRBJ1-2 14 TRBV5-4 CASSLAQPEYGYTF
TRBJ1-2 15 TRBV6-5 CASRIGGGSHYGYTF